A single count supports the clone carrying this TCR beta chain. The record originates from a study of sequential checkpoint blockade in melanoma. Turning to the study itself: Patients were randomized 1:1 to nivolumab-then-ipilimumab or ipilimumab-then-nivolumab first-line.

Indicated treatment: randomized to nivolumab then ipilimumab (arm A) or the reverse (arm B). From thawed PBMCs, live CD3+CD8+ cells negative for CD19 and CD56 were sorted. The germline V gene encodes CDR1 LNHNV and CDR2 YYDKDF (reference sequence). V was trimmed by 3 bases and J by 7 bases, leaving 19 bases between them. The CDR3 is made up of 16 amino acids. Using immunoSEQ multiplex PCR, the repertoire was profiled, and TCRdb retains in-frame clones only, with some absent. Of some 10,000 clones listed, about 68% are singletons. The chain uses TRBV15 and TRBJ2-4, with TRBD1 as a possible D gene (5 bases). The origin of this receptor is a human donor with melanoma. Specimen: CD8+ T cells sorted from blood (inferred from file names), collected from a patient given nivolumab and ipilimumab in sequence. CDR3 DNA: TGTGCCACCAGCAGGGGTAAACAGGCCCACCTCAACATTCAGTACTTC. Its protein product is CATSRGKQAHLNIQYF.